This T cell receptor beta chain was recorded in a study of technical replicates of blood from several donors. The data were produced by immunoSEQ multiplex PCR, yet TCRdb's version contains in-frame clones alone and is incomplete. The sample consists of 55,000 to 75,000 clones, more than 75% of them appearing once. In germline, CDR1 is SNHLY, CDR2 FYNNEI. The CDR3 has 13 residues. Trimming took 6 bases from V and 9 from J; bases not matched to a gene: 7. The sequencing input was PBMCs. This receptor was identified in a human donor in good health. Some clones in this sample may be carry-over from other donors' samples. The rearrangement uses TRBV2 and TRBJ1-5, with TRBD1 identical over 8 bases. CDR3 sequence: CASRLTGDAPQHF. CDR3 nucleotide sequence: TGTGCCAGCAGGTTGACAGGGGATGCGCCCCAGCATTTT.